The clone carrying this TCR beta chain was recorded a few times. This specimen belongs to a study of blood T cells in healthy people across ages. The CDR3 is 14 residues long. Germline CDR1 is SGHRS and CDR2 is YFSETQ. V shed 1 base and J 7 bases; nucleotides not matched to a gene: 4. A sample-barcoded 5' primer and a J-beta primer mix were used in a second PCR of roughly 6 to 11 cycles. TCRdb re-called the 5' RACE reads through MiXCR, storing one row per CDR3 protein. Of approximately 780,000 distinct CDR3 sequences in the sample, around a quarter were seen once. These same data were also listed under a study on T cells of mothers and their children. That paper states: Samples came from a few healthy Caucasian mothers and their six children. Unrelated pairs and related pairs have their TCR recombination output shaped similarly by thymic selection.

This chain uses TRBV5-1 with TRBJ2-1, with 8 bases matching TRBD2. Sequencing was carried out using blood. The source of this sequence is a boy younger than 18 in good health. The DNA for the CDR3 is TGCGCCAGCAGCTTGCGGGGGGGCCCAAATGAGCAGTTCTTC. Encoded protein: CASSLRGGPNEQFF.